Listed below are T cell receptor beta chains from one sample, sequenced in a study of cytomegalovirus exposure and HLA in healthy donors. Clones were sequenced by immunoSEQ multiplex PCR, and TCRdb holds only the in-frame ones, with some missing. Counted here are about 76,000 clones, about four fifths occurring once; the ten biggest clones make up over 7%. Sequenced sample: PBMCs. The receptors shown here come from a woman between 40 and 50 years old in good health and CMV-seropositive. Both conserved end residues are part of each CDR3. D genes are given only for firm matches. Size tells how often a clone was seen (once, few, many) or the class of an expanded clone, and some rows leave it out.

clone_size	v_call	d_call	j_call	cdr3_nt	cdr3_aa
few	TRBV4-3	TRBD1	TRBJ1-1	TGCGCCAGCAGCAGCGGGACAGGCCTGGGGGGCACTGAAGCTTTCTTT	CASSSGTGLGGTEAFF
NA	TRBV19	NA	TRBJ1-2	TGTGCCAGTAGTAGGCAGGGGAACTATGGCTACACCTTC	CASSRQGNYGYTF
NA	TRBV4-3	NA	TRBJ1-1	TGCGCCAGCAGCCAACAGAAGAACACTGAAGCTTTCTTT	CASSQQKNTEAFF
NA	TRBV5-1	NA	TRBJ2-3	TGTGCCAGCAGCTCGGATTCGGGAAGCACAGATACGCAGTATTTT	CASSSDSGSTDTQYF
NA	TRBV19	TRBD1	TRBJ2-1	TGTGCCAGTAGTATCGCGGGACAGGGGGACTACAATGAGCAGTTCTTC	CASSIAGQGDYNEQFF
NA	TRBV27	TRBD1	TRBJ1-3	TGTGCCAGCAGTTTTTCAGGGGGCGGTCGAGGAAACACCATATATTTT	CASSFSGGGRGNTIYF
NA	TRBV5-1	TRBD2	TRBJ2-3	TGCGCCAGCAGCTTGGCCTCTAGCGGGGAAACAGATACGCAGTATTTT	CASSLASSGETDTQYF
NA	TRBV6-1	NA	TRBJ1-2	TGTGCCAGCAGCACGACAGTCGGATACACCTTC	CASSTTVGYTF
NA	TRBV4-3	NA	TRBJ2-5	TGCGCCAGCAGCCAAGGTCTCCAAGAGACCCAGTACTTC	CASSQGLQETQYF
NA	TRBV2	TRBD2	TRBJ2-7	TGTGCCAGCAAAGGGACTAGCGGCCTCCGGTACTTC	CASKGTSGLRYF
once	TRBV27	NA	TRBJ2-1	TGTGCCAGCAGTTTTGGTACAGCCAATGAGCAGTTCTTC	CASSFGTANEQFF
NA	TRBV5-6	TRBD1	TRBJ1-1	TGTGCCAGCATTTGGACACAGGGGGCCTTCATGAACACTGAAGCTTTCTTT	CASIWTQGAFMNTEAFF
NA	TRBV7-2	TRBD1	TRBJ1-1	TGTGCCAGCAGCCGACCGGTAGGCAGGGGGCAGAATCTTGAAGCTTTCTTT	CASSRPVGRGQNLEAFF
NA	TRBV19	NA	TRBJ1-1	TGTGCCAGTAGTCCCCAAGCATGGAACACTGAAGCTTTCTTT	CASSPQAWNTEAFF
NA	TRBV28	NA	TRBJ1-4	TGTGCCAGCAGTTCCGCAGCAACTAATGAAAAACTGTTTTTT	CASSSAATNEKLFF
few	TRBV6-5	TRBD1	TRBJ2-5	TGTGCCAGCAGTTACCGGACAGGGGGTGTGGAGACCCAGTACTTC	CASSYRTGGVETQYF
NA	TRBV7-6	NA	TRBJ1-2	TGTGCCAGCAGCCCTACAGGGACCCTTACTTATGGCTACACCTTC	CASSPTGTLTYGYTF
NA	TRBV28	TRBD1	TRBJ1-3	TGTGCCAGCAGTATCGGACAGGGGGCATACACCATATATTTT	CASSIGQGAYTIYF
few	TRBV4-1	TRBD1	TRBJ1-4	TGCGCCAGCAGCCGACAGGGGGCCAATAATGAAAAACTGTTTTTT	CASSRQGANNEKLFF
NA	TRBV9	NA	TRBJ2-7	TGTGCCAGCAGCTTAGGACTAAACTCCTACGAGCAGTACTTC	CASSLGLNSYEQYF
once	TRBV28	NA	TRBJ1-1	TGTGCCACCTCACACGGGTTTGTGAACACTGAAGCTTTCTTT	CATSHGFVNTEAFF
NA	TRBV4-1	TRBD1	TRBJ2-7	TGCGCCAGCAGCCAAGATCCCGCCGGGACAGGGACCTACGAGCAGTACTTC	CASSQDPAGTGTYEQYF
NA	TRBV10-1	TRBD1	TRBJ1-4	TGCGCCAGCAGTGACCCCGGGACAGGGGGGAATGAAAAACTGTTTTTT	CASSDPGTGGNEKLFF
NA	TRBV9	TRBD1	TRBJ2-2	TGTGCCAGCAGCGTCGGACAGGGGCGGTTCACCGGGGAGCTGTTTTTT	CASSVGQGRFTGELFF
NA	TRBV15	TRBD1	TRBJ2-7	TGTGCCACCAGCAAAGGGACAGGGGGTTCCTACGAGCAGTACTTC	CATSKGTGGSYEQYF
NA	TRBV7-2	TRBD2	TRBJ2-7	TGTGCCAGCAGCTTAGTCCTAGCGGGGGGTTACGAGCAGTACTTC	CASSLVLAGGYEQYF
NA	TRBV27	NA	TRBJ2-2	TGTGCCAGCAGTTTAGACAAGCCCTACACCGGGGAGCTGTTTTTT	CASSLDKPYTGELFF
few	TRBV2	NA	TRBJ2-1	TGTGCCAGCAGCGCCGACAGGTACAATGAGCAGTTCTTC	CASSADRYNEQFF
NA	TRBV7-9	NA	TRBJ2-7	TGTTCCAGCAGCTTAAGAGCCTACGAGCAGTACTTC	CSSSLRAYEQYF
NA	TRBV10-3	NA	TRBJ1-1	TGTGCCATCATGGTTTCACAGGCTATGAACACTGAAGCTTTCTTT	CAIMVSQAMNTEAFF
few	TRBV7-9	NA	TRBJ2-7	TGTGCCAGCAGCTTGTCCGGGTCCTACGAGCAGTACTTC	CASSLSGSYEQYF